This TCR beta chain was sequenced in a study of T-cell memory formation after mild COVID-19. Study summary: Largely, the TCR clusters proved donor specific. Study findings and constraints: The second-wave clones peaking on day 37 were not confirmed as SARS-CoV-2-specific.

Deletions cut 4 bases from V and 1 base from J, with 9 bases between. The CDR3 totals 14 residues. From germline, CDR1 is SGHRS and CDR2 YFSETQ. For this clonotype: The antigen is unknown.

A single record per CDR3 protein comes from TCRdb applying MiXCR to the 5' RACE reads. The sample contains 350,000 to 550,000 distinct CDR3 sequences, approximately 19% of which appear only once. Sequenced: PBMCs or a T cell subset sorted from them (not recorded which). This clonotype originated in a man between 18 and 29 years old who had mild COVID-19 (a few samples of this study predate the infection). Cell type and time point are not known. This chain connects TRBV5-1 to TRBJ1-3; no reliable D call. The CDR3 is CASSPSASGNTIYF. The CDR3 bases are TGCGCCAGCAGCCCCAGTGCTTCTGGAAACACCATATATTTT.